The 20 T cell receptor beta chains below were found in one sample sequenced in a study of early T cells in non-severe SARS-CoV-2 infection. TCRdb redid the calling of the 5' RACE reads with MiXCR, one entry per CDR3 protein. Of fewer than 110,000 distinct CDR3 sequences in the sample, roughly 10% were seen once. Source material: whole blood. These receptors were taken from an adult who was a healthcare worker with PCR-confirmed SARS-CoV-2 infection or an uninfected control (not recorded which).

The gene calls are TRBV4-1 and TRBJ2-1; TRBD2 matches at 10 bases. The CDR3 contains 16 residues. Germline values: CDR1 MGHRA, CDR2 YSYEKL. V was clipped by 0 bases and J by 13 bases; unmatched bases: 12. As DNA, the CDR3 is TGCGCCAGCAGCCAAGACTTGAGCGGGAGGGCCGGTCCCCAGTTCTTC. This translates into CASSQDLSGRAGPQFF.

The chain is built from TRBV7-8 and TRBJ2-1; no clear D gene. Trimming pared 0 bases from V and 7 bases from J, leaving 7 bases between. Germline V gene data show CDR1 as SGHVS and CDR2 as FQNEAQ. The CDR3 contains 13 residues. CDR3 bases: TGTGCCAGCAGCTTAGCGCGCGAGAATGAGCAGTTCTTC. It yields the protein CASSLARENEQFF.

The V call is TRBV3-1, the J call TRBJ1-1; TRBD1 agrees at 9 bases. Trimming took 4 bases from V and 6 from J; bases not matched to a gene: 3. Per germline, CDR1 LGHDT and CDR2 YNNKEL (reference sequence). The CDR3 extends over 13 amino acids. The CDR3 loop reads CASSRTGVSEAFF. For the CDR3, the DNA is TGTGCCAGCAGCCGGACAGGGGTCTCTGAAGCTTTCTTT.

CDR3 DNA sequence: TGCGCCAGCAGCTTGGCAGGGGCGGTCAGCGAGCAGTACTTC. Translation: CASSLAGAVSEQYF. The chain couples TRBV5-1 to TRBJ2-7, with D perhaps matching TRBD1 (6 bases). The V and J ends lost 0 bases and 6 bases respectively, with 13 bases between them. The CDR3 extends over 14 amino acids. CDR1 and CDR2 from the germline V gene are SGHRS and YFSETQ.

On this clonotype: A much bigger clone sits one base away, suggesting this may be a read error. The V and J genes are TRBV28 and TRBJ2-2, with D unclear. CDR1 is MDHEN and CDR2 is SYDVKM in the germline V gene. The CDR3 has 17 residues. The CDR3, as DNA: TGTGTCAGCAGCCCCCCCCACAGTACTGATAACACCGGGGAGCTGTTTTTT. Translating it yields CVSSPPHSTDNTGELFF.

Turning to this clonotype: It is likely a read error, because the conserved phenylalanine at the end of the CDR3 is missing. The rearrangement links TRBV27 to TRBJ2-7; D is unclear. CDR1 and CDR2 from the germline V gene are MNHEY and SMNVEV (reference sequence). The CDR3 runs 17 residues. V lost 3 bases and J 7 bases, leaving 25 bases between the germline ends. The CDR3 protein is CASSFVPSGPYAREQYL. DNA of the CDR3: TGTGCCAGCAGTTTTGTCCCCTCAGGCCCATACGCGCGGGAGCAGTACCTC.

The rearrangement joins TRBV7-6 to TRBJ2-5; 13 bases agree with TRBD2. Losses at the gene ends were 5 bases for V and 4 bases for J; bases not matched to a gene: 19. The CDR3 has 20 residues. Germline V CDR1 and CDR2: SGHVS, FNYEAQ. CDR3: CASSPSPGLAGEENVETQYF. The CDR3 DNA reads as TGTGCCAGCAGCCCCAGCCCCGGACTAGCGGGAGAAGAGAACGTAGAGACCCAGTACTTC.

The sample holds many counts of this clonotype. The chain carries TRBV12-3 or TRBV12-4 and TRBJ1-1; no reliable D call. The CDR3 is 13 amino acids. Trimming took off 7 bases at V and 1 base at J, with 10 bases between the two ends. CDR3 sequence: CASTLTRNTEAFF. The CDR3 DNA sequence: TGTGCCAGCACCCTGACGAGGAACACTGAAGCTTTCTTT.

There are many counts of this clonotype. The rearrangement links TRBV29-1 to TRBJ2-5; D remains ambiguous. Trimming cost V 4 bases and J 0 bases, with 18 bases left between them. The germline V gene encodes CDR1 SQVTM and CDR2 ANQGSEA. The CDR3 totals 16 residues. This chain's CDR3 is CSVVAYSTNYQETQYF. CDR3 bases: TGCAGCGTTGTCGCCTACTCAACTAATTACCAAGAGACCCAGTACTTC.

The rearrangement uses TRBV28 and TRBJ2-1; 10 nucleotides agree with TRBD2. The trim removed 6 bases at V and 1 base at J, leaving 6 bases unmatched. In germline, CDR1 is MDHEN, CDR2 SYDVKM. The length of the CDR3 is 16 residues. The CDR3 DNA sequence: TGTGCCAGCAGCCCTACGGGACTAGCGTCCTACAATGAGCAGTTCTTC. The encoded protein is CASSPTGLASYNEQFF. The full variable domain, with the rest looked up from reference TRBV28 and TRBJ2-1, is DVKVTQSSRYLVKRTGEKVFLECVQDMDHENMFWYRQDPGLGLRLIYFSYDVKMKEKGDIPEGYSVSREKKERFSLILESASTNQTSMYLCASSPTGLASYNEQFFGPGTRLTVL.

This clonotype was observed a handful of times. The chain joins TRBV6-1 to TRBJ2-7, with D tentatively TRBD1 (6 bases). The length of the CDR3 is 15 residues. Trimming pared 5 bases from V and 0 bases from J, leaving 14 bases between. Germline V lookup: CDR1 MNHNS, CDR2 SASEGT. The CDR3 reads CASSIQDSSSYEQYF. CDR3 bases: TGTGCCAGCAGTATCCAGGACAGTAGCTCCTACGAGCAGTACTTC.

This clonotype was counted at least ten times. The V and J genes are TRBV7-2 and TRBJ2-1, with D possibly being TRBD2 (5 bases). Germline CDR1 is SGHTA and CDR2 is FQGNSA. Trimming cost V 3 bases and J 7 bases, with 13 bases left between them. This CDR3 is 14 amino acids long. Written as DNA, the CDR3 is TGTGCCAGCAGCTTGCCCTTACTAGGTAATGAGCAGTTCTTC. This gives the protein CASSLPLLGNEQFF. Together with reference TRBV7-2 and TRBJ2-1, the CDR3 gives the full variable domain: GAGVSQSPSNKVTEKGKDVELRCDPISGHTALYWYRQSLGQGLEFLIYFQGNSAPDKSGLPSDRFSAERTGGSVSTLTIQRTQQEDSAVYLCASSLPLLGNEQFFGPGTRLTVL.

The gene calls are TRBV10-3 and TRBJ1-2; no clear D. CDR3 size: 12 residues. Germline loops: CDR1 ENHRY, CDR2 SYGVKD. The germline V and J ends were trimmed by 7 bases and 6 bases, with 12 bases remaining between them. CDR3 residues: CAIKDPTHGYTF. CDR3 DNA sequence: TGTGCCATCAAGGATCCGACCCATGGCTACACCTTC.

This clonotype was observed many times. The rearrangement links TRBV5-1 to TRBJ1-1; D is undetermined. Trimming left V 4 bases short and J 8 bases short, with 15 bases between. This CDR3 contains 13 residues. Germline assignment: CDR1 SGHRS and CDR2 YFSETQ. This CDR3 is CASSDGRSQEAFF. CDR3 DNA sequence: TGCGCCAGCAGCGACGGACGTTCCCAAGAAGCTTTCTTT.

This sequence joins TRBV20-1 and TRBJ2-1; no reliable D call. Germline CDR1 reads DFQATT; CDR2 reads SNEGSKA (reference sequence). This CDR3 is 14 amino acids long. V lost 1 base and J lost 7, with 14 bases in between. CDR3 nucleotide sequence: TGCAGTGCTAGAGTTATGGCGTTTGGGAATGAGCAGTTCTTC. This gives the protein CSARVMAFGNEQFF.

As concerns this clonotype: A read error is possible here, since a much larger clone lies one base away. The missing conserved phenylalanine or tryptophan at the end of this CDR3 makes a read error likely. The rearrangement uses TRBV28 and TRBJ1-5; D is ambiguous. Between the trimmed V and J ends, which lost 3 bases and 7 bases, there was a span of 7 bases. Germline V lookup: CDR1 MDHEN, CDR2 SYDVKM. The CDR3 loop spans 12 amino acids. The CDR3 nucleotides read TGTGCCAGCAGTTTGCGGCAACAGCCCCAGCATTCT. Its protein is CASSLRQQPQHS.

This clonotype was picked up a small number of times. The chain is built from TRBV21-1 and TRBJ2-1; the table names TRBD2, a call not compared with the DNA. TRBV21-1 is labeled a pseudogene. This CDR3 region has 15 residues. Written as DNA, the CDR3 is TGTGCCAGCATCAGCGGGGTCTCGAGTAACAATGAGCAGTTCTTC. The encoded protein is CASISGVSSNNEQFF.

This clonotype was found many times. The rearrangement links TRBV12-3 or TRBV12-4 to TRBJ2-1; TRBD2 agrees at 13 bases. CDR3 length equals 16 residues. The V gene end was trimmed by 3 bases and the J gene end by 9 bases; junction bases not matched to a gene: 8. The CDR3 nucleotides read TGTGCCAGCAGTTTCAAACTAGCGGGAGGGTCGGGTGAGCAGTTCTTC. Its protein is CASSFKLAGGSGEQFF.

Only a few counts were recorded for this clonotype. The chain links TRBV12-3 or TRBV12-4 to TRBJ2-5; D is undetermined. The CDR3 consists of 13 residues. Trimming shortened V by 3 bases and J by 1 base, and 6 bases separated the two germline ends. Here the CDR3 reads CASSFRTQETQYF. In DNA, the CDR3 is TGTGCCAGCAGTTTCCGGACCCAAGAGACCCAGTACTTC.

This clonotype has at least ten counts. The CDR3 sequence is CASSPRLNLNTGELFF. For the CDR3, the DNA is TGTGCCAGCAGCCCAAGGCTCAACCTGAACACCGGGGAGCTGTTTTTT. This chain uses TRBV9 with TRBJ2-2; D is ambiguous. From germline, CDR1 is SGDLS and CDR2 YYNGEE. V was clipped by 4 bases and J by 1 base, with 14 bases between them. There are 16 residues in the CDR3.